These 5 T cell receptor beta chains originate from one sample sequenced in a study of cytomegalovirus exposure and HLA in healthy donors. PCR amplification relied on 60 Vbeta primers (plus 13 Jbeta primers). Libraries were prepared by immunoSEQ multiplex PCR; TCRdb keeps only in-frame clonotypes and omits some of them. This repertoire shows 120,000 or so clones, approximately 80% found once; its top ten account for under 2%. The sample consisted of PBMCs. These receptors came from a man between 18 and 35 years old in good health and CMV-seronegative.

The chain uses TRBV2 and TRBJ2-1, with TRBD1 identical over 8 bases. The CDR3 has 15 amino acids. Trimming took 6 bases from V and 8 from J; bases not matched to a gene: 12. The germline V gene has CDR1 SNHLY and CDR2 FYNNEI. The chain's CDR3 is CASSTRQGPTYEQFF. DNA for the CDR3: TGTGCCAGCAGCACCAGACAGGGGCCCACCTATGAGCAGTTCTTC.

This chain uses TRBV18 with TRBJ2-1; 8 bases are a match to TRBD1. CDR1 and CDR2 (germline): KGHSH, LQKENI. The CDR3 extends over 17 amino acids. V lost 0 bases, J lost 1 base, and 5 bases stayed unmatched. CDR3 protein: CASSPPGRGRSYNEQFF. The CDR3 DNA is TGTGCCAGCTCACCACCGGGCAGGGGGCGATCCTACAATGAGCAGTTCTTC.

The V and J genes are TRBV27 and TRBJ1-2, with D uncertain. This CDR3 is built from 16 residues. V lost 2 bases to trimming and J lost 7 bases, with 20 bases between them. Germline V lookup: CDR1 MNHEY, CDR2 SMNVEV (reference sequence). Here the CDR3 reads CASSLNPGSGRGGYTF. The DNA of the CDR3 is TGTGCCAGCAGTTTAAACCCCGGGAGCGGCCGGGGTGGCTACACCTTC.

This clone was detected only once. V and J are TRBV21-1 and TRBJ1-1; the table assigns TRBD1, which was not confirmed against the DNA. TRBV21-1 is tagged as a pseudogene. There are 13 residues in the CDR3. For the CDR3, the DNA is TGTGCCAGCAATACACGGACATCCACTGAAGCTTTCTTT. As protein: CASNTRTSTEAFF.

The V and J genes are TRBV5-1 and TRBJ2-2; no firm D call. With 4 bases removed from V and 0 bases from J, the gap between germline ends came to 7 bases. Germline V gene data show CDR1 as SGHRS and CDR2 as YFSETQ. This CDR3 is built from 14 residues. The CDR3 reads CASSRYTNTGELFF. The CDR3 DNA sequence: TGCGCCAGCAGCAGATACACGAACACCGGGGAGCTGTTTTTT.